The 32 T cell receptor beta chains below were found in one sample sequenced in a study of cytomegalovirus exposure and HLA in healthy donors. A multiplex PCR was run with 60 Vbeta primers and 13 Jbeta primers. Repertoires were generated with immunoSEQ multiplex PCR, while TCRdb's copy carries only in-frame clones and drops some. This sample has 85,000 to 100,000 clones, with roughly two thirds found just once. Material for sequencing was PBMCs. The receptors were gathered from a human donor in good health.

This clone was picked up a small number of times. The chain combines TRBV7-6 with TRBJ2-1; D may be TRBD2 (6 bases). The CDR3 is 13 residues long. Germline V lookup: CDR1 SGHVS, CDR2 FNYEAQ. V was cut by 4 bases and J by 7 bases, with 11 bases left in between. CDR3 sequence (DNA): TGTGCCAGCAGCTCCCGACTAGAAAATGAGCAGTTCTTC. It translates to CASSSRLENEQFF.

This chain joins TRBV13 and TRBJ2-2; 8 bases fit TRBD1. The CDR3 has 16 residues. CDR1 and CDR2 (germline): PRHDT, FYEKMQ (reference sequence). Losses at the gene ends were 2 bases for V and 6 bases for J; bases not matched to a gene: 8. The CDR3 sequence: CASSLYGTGSAGELFF. The CDR3 nucleotides are TGTGCCAGCAGCTTATACGGGACAGGTTCGGCCGGGGAGCTGTTTTTT. The whole variable domain, filled in from reference TRBV13 and TRBJ2-2, reads AAGVIQSPRHLIKEKRETATLKCYPIPRHDTVYWYQQGPGQDPQFLISFYEKMQSDKGSIPDRFSAQQFSDYHSELNMSSLELGDSALYFCASSLYGTGSAGELFFGEGSRLTVL.

This chain connects TRBV9 to TRBJ2-2; TRBD1 matches at 7 bases. This CDR3 is built from 17 residues. Germline V lookup: CDR1 SGDLS, CDR2 YYNGEE. The ends lost 4 bases at V and 1 base at J; junction bases unmatched: 10. CDR3 sequence reads: CASSPTQRTGNTGELFF. CDR3 coding DNA: TGTGCCAGCAGCCCAACACAACGGACAGGGAACACCGGGGAGCTGTTTTTT.

The chain couples TRBV9 to TRBJ1-6; D possibly corresponds to TRBD1 (6 bases). This CDR3 region has 15 residues. V was pared by 3 bases and J by 6 bases, with 13 bases between. Germline V gene data show CDR1 as SGDLS and CDR2 as YYNGEE. The CDR3 spells CASSAFGTSNSPLHF. CDR3 DNA: TGTGCCAGCAGCGCCTTCGGGACAAGTAATTCACCCCTCCACTTT.

In nucleotides, the CDR3 is TGTGCCAGCTGCGGGTTTGGGGGCGTAAAACACGAGCAGTACTTC. It encodes CASCGFGGVKHEQYF. The chain couples TRBV6-6 to TRBJ2-7, with D maybe TRBD1 (6 bases). Trimming cost V 8 bases and J 5 bases, with 22 bases left between them. This CDR3 has 15 residues. Germline V gene lookup returns CDR1 MNHNY and CDR2 SVGAGI (reference sequence).

The chain combines TRBV11-1 with TRBJ2-4; maybe TRBD2 (6 bases). CDR1 and CDR2 from the germline V gene are SGHAT and FQDESV (reference sequence). Trimming stripped 5 bases from V and 0 bases from J, with 11 bases between. This CDR3 region has 15 residues. This CDR3 reads CASSLPGVAKNIQYF. The CDR3 DNA is TGTGCCAGCAGCCTCCCGGGGGTAGCCAAAAACATTCAGTACTTC.

A single count supports this clone. CDR3 protein: CASSRGQGDQPQHF. Here the CDR3 DNA reads TGTGCCAGCAGCCGAGGACAGGGGGATCAGCCCCAGCATTTT. This rearrangement joins TRBV6-5 to TRBJ1-5, with 10 bases identical to TRBD1. Germline values: CDR1 MNHEY, CDR2 SVGAGI. The V gene end was trimmed by 6 bases and the J gene end by 5 bases; junction bases not matched to a gene: 4. The CDR3 loop spans 14 amino acids.

This clone was observed once. The chain combines TRBV10-3 with TRBJ1-2, with D tentatively TRBD1 (6 bases). V was shortened by 5 bases and J by 6 bases, with 22 bases between the two germline ends. The CDR3 is made up of 16 amino acids. Germline assignment: CDR1 ENHRY and CDR2 SYGVKD. CDR3 coding DNA: TGTGCCATCAGTTTTCTACAGGGTAACCCTCCCGATGGCTACACCTTC. Translating gives CAISFLQGNPPDGYTF.

This clone showed up just a few times. V gene TRBV12-5 combines with J gene TRBJ1-5; D may be TRBD1 (5 bases). The germline CDR1 and CDR2 sequences are LGHNT and FRNRAP. V shed 5 bases and J shed 5 bases, with 13 bases lying between them. This CDR3 spans 14 amino acids. Here the CDR3 reads CASGSAGRHQPQHF. CDR3 bases: TGTGCTAGTGGTAGCGCAGGGAGGCATCAGCCCCAGCATTTT. Full variable domain (rest looked up from reference TRBV12-5 and TRBJ1-5): DARVTQTPRHKVTEMGQEVTMRCQPILGHNTVFWYRQTMMQGLELLAYFRNRAPLDDSGMPKDRFSAEMPDATLATLKIQPSEPRDSAVYFCASGSAGRHQPQHFGDGTRLSIL.

This clone was seen only a few times. The V gene is TRBV29-1, the J gene TRBJ2-5; TRBD1 might be the D (7 bases). The length of the CDR3 is 15 residues. V lost 6 bases to trimming and J lost 1 base, with 18 bases between them. Germline V CDR1 and CDR2: SQVTM, ANQGSEA. CDR3 DNA sequence: TGCAGCGTGAGGGGGGACAGTGCTTCCCAAGAGACCCAGTACTTC. Encoded protein: CSVRGDSASQETQYF.

The V call is TRBV27, the J call TRBJ2-3, with 7 bases lining up with TRBD2. Trimming cost V 7 bases and J 2 bases; bases outside gene matches: 12. Germline V CDR1 and CDR2: MNHEY, SMNVEV (reference sequence). The length of the CDR3 is 16 residues. The DNA for the CDR3 is TGTGCCAGCAAAGGTCTAGCGGTGGGGTACACAGATACGCAGTATTTT. It yields the protein CASKGLAVGYTDTQYF.

V usage is TRBV4-3 and J usage is TRBJ1-5; 7 bases map to TRBD1. CDR3 size: 12 residues. V lost 3 bases, J lost 13 bases, and 6 bases stayed unmatched. CDR1 is LGHNA and CDR2 is YSLEER in the germline V gene. The CDR3 here is CASSQGQGEQHF. The CDR3 nucleotides read TGCGCCAGCAGCCAGGGCCAGGGGGAGCAGCATTTT.

The chain couples TRBV7-3 to TRBJ2-2; possibly TRBD2 for D (6 bases). The germline CDR1 and CDR2 sequences are SGHTA and FQGTGA. This CDR3 is built from 14 residues. Trimming cost V 1 base and J 5 bases, with 8 bases left between them. The CDR3 nucleotides read TGTGCCAGCAGCTTAAACGGGAGAACCGGGGAGCTGTTTTTT. Its translation: CASSLNGRTGELFF.

The gene calls are TRBV5-4 and TRBJ2-5, with D tentatively TRBD1 (8 bases). Looked up from germline, CDR1 is SGHNT and CDR2 is YYREEE (reference sequence). V was clipped by 4 bases and J by 3 bases, with 13 bases between them. The CDR3 covers 14 residues. The CDR3 loop reads CASSHTGGEETQYF. Here the CDR3 DNA reads TGTGCCAGCAGCCATACAGGGGGGGAAGAGACCCAGTACTTC.

The chain combines TRBV6-6 with TRBJ2-3; 11 bases are shared with TRBD2. In germline, CDR1 is MNHNY, CDR2 SVGAGI (reference sequence). Germline trimming cut 6 bases from V and 12 bases from J; bases unmatched to any gene: 11. This CDR3 is 14 amino acids long. CDR3 in DNA: TGTGCCAGCAGGGCCGGGACTAGCGGCGGGTCCCAGTATTTT. It translates to CASRAGTSGGSQYF.

This clone has more than one count but fewer than ten. The chain joins TRBV6-5 to TRBJ1-1; D is undetermined. There are 13 residues in the CDR3. V was clipped by 2 bases and J by 0 bases, with 4 bases between them. Per germline, CDR1 MNHEY and CDR2 SVGAGI. The DNA of the CDR3 is TGTGCCAGCAGTTACAACATGAACACTGAAGCTTTCTTT. It specifies CASSYNMNTEAFF.

The V call is TRBV5-5, the J call TRBJ1-1; D might be TRBD1 (6 bases). Between the trimmed V and J ends, which lost 2 bases and 10 bases, there was a span of 15 bases. CDR3 length: 13 residues. CDR1 SGHKS and CDR2 YYEKEE come from the germline V gene (reference sequence). The CDR3 region has the DNA TGTGCCAGCAGCTTAGGGGGGGGAGGTAGAGCTTTCTTT. Translation gives CASSLGGGGRAFF.

The chain links TRBV5-5 to TRBJ2-1, with 8 nucleotides matching TRBD1. The CDR3 totals 17 residues. Germline CDR1 SGHKS, CDR2 YYEKEE (reference sequence). Germline trimming cut 0 bases from V and 0 bases from J; bases unmatched to any gene: 5. The CDR3 is CASSLGGTGTSYNEQFF. For the CDR3, the DNA is TGTGCCAGCAGCTTGGGGGGGACAGGTACCTCCTACAATGAGCAGTTCTTC.

This chain joins TRBV6-5 and TRBJ2-7; TRBD2 matches 7 bases. This CDR3 region has 15 residues. Germline V gives CDR1 MNHEY, CDR2 SVGAGI. The trim removed 6 bases at V and 2 bases at J, leaving 10 bases unmatched. CDR3 nucleotide sequence: TGTGCCAGCAGCTCCGAATCGGCGGGGGCCTACGAGCAGTACTTC. This sequence encodes CASSSESAGAYEQYF.

The chain recombines TRBV19 with TRBJ1-6; the match to TRBD1 covers 10 bases. The CDR3 is 15 residues long. V was clipped by 5 bases and J by 10 bases; unmatched bases: 8. Looked up from germline, CDR1 is LNHDA and CDR2 is SQIVND (reference sequence). This CDR3 is CASSRDRGRESPLHF. In DNA, the CDR3 is TGTGCCAGTAGTCGGGACAGGGGCCGGGAATCACCCCTCCACTTT.

The V gene is TRBV4-3, the J gene TRBJ1-2; TRBD1 aligns across 11 bases. Germline loops: CDR1 LGHNA, CDR2 YSLEER. Losses at the gene ends were 4 bases for V and 4 bases for J; bases not matched to a gene: 11. This CDR3 comprises 17 residues. The CDR3, as DNA: TGCGCCAGCAGCCCAGGGGCCGGGACAGGGGGTACCTATGGCTACACCTTC. Translation gives CASSPGAGTGGTYGYTF.

This clone was recorded at least ten times. The chain uses TRBV2 and TRBJ1-4, with D perhaps matching TRBD1 (5 bases). V shed 7 bases and J shed 8 bases, with 17 bases lying between them. CDR1 SNHLY and CDR2 FYNNEI come from the germline V gene. The CDR3 length is 14 residues. DNA for the CDR3: TGTGCCAGCAACCTGGACATCCAGAGGGAAAAACTGTTTTTT. Translation gives CASNLDIQREKLFF.

The V gene is TRBV27, the J gene TRBJ1-1; 7 bases are a match to TRBD1. This CDR3 has 13 amino acids. CDR1 MNHEY and CDR2 SMNVEV come from the germline V gene (reference sequence). The J segment lost 4 bases and the V segment lost 6 bases, leaving 5 bases of the junction unmatched. DNA of the CDR3: TGTGCCAGCAGAAGGTCAGGGGGCACTGAAGCTTTCTTT. Translation: CASRRSGGTEAFF.

The rearrangement uses TRBV7-2 and TRBJ2-7; 7 bases align to TRBD2. Germline V lookup: CDR1 SGHTA, CDR2 FQGNSA. The CDR3 consists of 13 residues. Trimming cost V 2 bases and J 6 bases; bases outside gene matches: 4. The CDR3 loop is CASSLTPGGEQYF. The CDR3, as DNA: TGTGCCAGCAGCTTAACGCCGGGGGGCGAGCAGTACTTC.

The chain combines TRBV11-3 with TRBJ2-5; 16 nucleotides line up with TRBD2. Germline trimming cut 5 bases from V and 4 bases from J; bases unmatched to any gene: 7. This CDR3 contains 17 residues. Germline V lookup: CDR1 SGHNT, CDR2 YENEEA. The CDR3 here is CASSLGTSGGASETQYF. CDR3 nucleotides: TGTGCCAGCAGCCTCGGGACTAGCGGGGGGGCATCAGAGACCCAGTACTTC. The whole variable domain, filled in from reference TRBV11-3 and TRBJ2-5, reads EAGVVQSPRYKIIEKKQPVAFWCNPISGHNTLYWYLQNLGQGPELLIRYENEEAVDDSQLPKDRFSAERLKGVDSTLKIQPAELGDSAVYLCASSLGTSGGASETQYFGPGTRLLVL.

The chain joins TRBV5-6 to TRBJ2-3; 8 nucleotides agree with TRBD1. In germline, CDR1 is SGHDT, CDR2 YYEEEE. The CDR3 runs to 16 residues. J lost 2 bases, V lost 5 bases, and 10 bases had no gene match. CDR3 amino acids: CASRYTGTGNTDTQYF. The CDR3 DNA reads as TGTGCCAGCAGATATACCGGGACAGGAAACACAGATACGCAGTATTTT.

This chain connects TRBV7-2 to TRBJ2-7; 7 bases are shared with TRBD1. Germline CDR1 reads SGHTA; CDR2 reads FQGNSA. J lost 2 bases, V lost 5 bases, and 9 bases had no gene match. There are 15 residues in the CDR3. CDR3 sequence (DNA): TGTGCCAGCAGCGCTCGGGACAGAGGGGCCTACGAGCAGTACTTC. This codes for CASSARDRGAYEQYF.

The rearrangement links TRBV2 to TRBJ2-1, with a tentative D call TRBD1 (6 bases). Germline-derived CDR1 and CDR2 are SNHLY and FYNNEI. The CDR3 covers 13 residues. V lost 5 bases and J 8 bases, leaving 13 bases between the germline ends. The chain's CDR3 is CASSQAGADEQFF. The CDR3 DNA sequence: TGTGCCAGCAGTCAGGCAGGGGCAGATGAGCAGTTCTTC.

V and J are TRBV18 and TRBJ2-7, with 7 positions matching TRBD1. CDR3 length equals 15 residues. Germline assignment: CDR1 KGHSH and CDR2 LQKENI. The junction had 8 bases not matched to a gene; V was cut back by 3 bases and J by 3 bases. CDR3 residues: CASSPSGTANYEQYF. CDR3 in DNA: TGTGCCAGCTCACCGTCCGGGACAGCCAACTACGAGCAGTACTTC.

This clone was seen only a few times. The gene calls are TRBV7-3 and TRBJ2-2; 12 bases are a match to TRBD2. After removal of 5 bases from V and 6 bases from J, the junction contained 10 bases not matched to a gene. From germline, CDR1 is SGHTA and CDR2 FQGTGA. The CDR3 consists of 17 residues. CDR3 region: CASSPRTSGASAGELFF. The CDR3 coding sequence is TGTGCCAGCAGCCCTCGGACTAGCGGGGCTTCGGCCGGGGAGCTGTTTTTT.

The chain has TRBV7-2 and TRBJ2-6; 10 bases match TRBD2. CDR1 and CDR2 from the germline V gene are SGHTA and FQGNSA. V lost 3 bases, J lost 0 bases, and 5 bases stayed unmatched. CDR3 size: 18 residues. Here the CDR3 reads CASSFPSGGLSGANVLTF. In DNA, the CDR3 is TGTGCCAGCAGCTTCCCTAGCGGGGGCCTCTCTGGGGCCAACGTCCTGACTTTC.

This clone occurred once. The V call is TRBV6-4, the J call TRBJ2-3; D may be TRBD2 (6 bases). The ends were cut back, 1 base at V and 7 bases at J, with 12 bases in the middle. CDR3 length equals 14 residues. Looked up from germline, CDR1 is MRHNA and CDR2 is SNTAGT. CDR3 region: CASSDWGERNTQYF. The CDR3 nucleotides read TGTGCCAGCAGTGACTGGGGGGAGAGGAATACGCAGTATTTT.